The sequence of this T cell receptor (beta chain) was determined in a study of blood T cell repertoires in COVID-19. Across the study: The origin of the acute and convalescent COVID-19 samples was the United States, Italy and Spain. The cDNA or gDNA used as material had been derived from T cells, B-cell-depleted T cells, or PBMCs.

Authors' processing steps: Estimation of nucleated cell counts relied on the amplification of reference gene primers. Libraries were prepared by immunoSEQ multiplex PCR; TCRdb keeps only in-frame clonotypes and omits some of them. V and J calls and clone size come straight from that table; D and trimming were deduced from the DNA. The data show about 160,000 clones, under 90% seen once. CDR1 and CDR2 (germline): SGHTS, YDEGEE. Trimming shortened V by 2 bases and J by 5 bases, and 8 bases separated the two germline ends. The CDR3 is 14 residues long. The chain combines TRBV5-8 with TRBJ1-6; D not certain. Sample: PBMCs or T cells enriched from blood (not recorded which). This receptor was obtained from a man in his 60s who had recovered from COVID-19. The CDR3 region has the DNA TGTGCCAGCAGCTTAACCGGGAATAATTCACCCCTCCACTTT. This gives the protein CASSLTGNNSPLHF.